The 17 T cell receptor beta chains listed next were all sequenced from one sample in a study of early T cells in non-severe SARS-CoV-2 infection. MiXCR was run by TCRdb on the 5' RACE reads, yielding one entry per CDR3 protein. The table lists approximately 89,000 distinct CDR3 sequences, 11% to 15% of them singletons. Specimen: whole blood. The receptors stem from an adult who was a healthcare worker with PCR-confirmed SARS-CoV-2 infection or an uninfected control (not recorded which).

This clonotype turned up a few times. The chain links TRBV2 to TRBJ1-2, with 7 bases that match TRBD1. Germline-derived CDR1 and CDR2 are SNHLY and FYNNEI. CDR3 length: 13 residues. V shed 8 bases, J shed 6 bases, and the junction held 9 bases outside the gene matches. The CDR3: CASPKGAGDGYTF. DNA for the CDR3: TGTGCCAGCCCGAAGGGGGCAGGGGATGGCTACACCTTC.

This clonotype was counted a few times. The chain employs TRBV6-5 and TRBJ1-3; D possibly corresponds to TRBD1 (5 bases). This CDR3 spans 15 amino acids. CDR1 and CDR2 from the germline V gene are MNHEY and SVGAGI. Trimming pared 6 bases from V and 4 bases from J, leaving 16 bases between. DNA for the CDR3: TGTGCCAGCAGAGGGACGGTAAACTACGGAAACACCATATATTTT. Translation: CASRGTVNYGNTIYF.

This clonotype was found a few times. This chain connects TRBV6-6 to TRBJ2-2; TRBD1 aligns across 8 bases. This CDR3 region has 16 residues. Germline V CDR1 and CDR2: MNHNY, SVGAGI (reference sequence). Unmatched junction bases numbered 9, after V lost 5 bases and J lost 4 bases. The CDR3 is CASSVDREDLTGELFF. CDR3 bases: TGTGCCAGCAGTGTGGACAGGGAAGATCTCACCGGGGAGCTGTTTTTT.

V gene TRBV7-9 combines with J gene TRBJ2-1; 13 bases are shared with TRBD2. V shed 5 bases and J 2 bases; nucleotides not matched to a gene: 6. This CDR3 region has 17 residues. CDR1 is SEHNR and CDR2 is FQNEAQ in the germline V gene (reference sequence). CDR3 residues: CASSAGLAGVAYNEQFF. The CDR3 DNA sequence: TGTGCCAGCAGCGCCGGACTAGCGGGAGTTGCCTACAATGAGCAGTTCTTC.

This clonotype was counted between two and nine times. The chain employs TRBV18 and TRBJ2-7; D gene ambiguous. CDR1 is KGHSH, CDR2 LQKENI, per germline. Trimming pared 4 bases from V and 0 bases from J, leaving 7 bases between. The CDR3 is 13 amino acids. CDR3 loop: CASSRESSYEQYF. The CDR3 DNA follows: TGTGCCAGCTCACGCGAGAGCTCCTACGAGCAGTACTTC.

The J gene is TRBJ2-3, the V gene TRBV25-1; D is possibly TRBD1 or TRBD2 (6 bases each). The CDR3 runs to 14 residues. CDR1 MGHDK and CDR2 SYGVNS come from the germline V gene. V lost 10 bases, J lost 4 bases, and 18 bases lay in between. CDR3 residues: CATTKGGVADTQYF. CDR3 nucleotides: TGTGCCACTACGAAGGGGGGTGTGGCAGATACGCAGTATTTT.

This clonotype was seen more than once but under ten times. The rearrangement uses TRBV11-2 and TRBJ2-1; TRBD2 matches at 15 bases. From germline, CDR1 is SGHAT and CDR2 FQNNGV. V shed 6 bases, J shed 2 bases, and the junction held 2 bases outside the gene matches. The CDR3 is 16 residues long. The CDR3 loop reads CASRGLAGGTYNEQFF. In DNA, the CDR3 is TGTGCCAGCAGGGGACTAGCGGGAGGCACCTACAATGAGCAGTTCTTC.

The chain recombines TRBV20-1 with TRBJ1-5, with a tentative D call TRBD1 (5 bases). The CDR3 spans 13 residues. The V end was cut by 0 bases, the J end by 4 bases, with 7 bases between. Germline-derived CDR1 and CDR2 are DFQATT and SNEGSKA (reference sequence). CDR3 sequence reads: CSAREQENQPQHF. The CDR3 DNA reads TGCAGTGCTAGAGAACAGGAGAATCAGCCCCAGCATTTT.

This clonotype was detected ten times or more. This chain joins TRBV20-1 and TRBJ1-1; 7 positions agree with TRBD1. CDR1 is DFQATT and CDR2 is SNEGSKA in the germline V gene (reference sequence). V shed 0 bases, J shed 3 bases, and the junction held 13 bases outside the gene matches. The CDR3 runs 17 residues. CDR3 bases: TGCAGTGCTAGAGATGGGGCCAGGGGGTCTTTCCACACTGAAGCTTTCTTT. This gives the protein CSARDGARGSFHTEAFF.

The V call is TRBV30, the J call TRBJ1-5; D may be TRBD1 (5 bases). The V end lost 2 bases, the J end lost 1 base, and 9 bases lay between the germline ends. Germline assignment: CDR1 GTSNPN and CDR2 SVGIG (reference sequence). CDR3 length: 14 amino acids. The CDR3 loop reads CAWSTGLSNQPQHF. The CDR3 DNA reads as TGTGCCTGGAGTACAGGACTGAGCAATCAGCCCCAGCATTTT.

This clonotype was detected many times. This chain connects TRBV20-1 to TRBJ2-3; D perhaps matches TRBD2 (6 bases). CDR1 DFQATT and CDR2 SNEGSKA come from the germline V gene (reference sequence). CDR3 length: 16 residues. With 0 bases removed from V and 2 bases from J, the gap between germline ends came to 15 bases. CDR3 sequence reads: CSARDRAGPATDTQYF. CDR3 nucleotides: TGCAGTGCTAGAGATCGTGCGGGACCTGCCACAGATACGCAGTATTTT.

The chain couples TRBV28 to TRBJ2-1, with D tentatively TRBD1 (6 bases). With 5 bases removed from V and 13 bases from J, the gap between germline ends came to 12 bases. The germline V gene encodes CDR1 MDHEN and CDR2 SYDVKM. The CDR3 extends over 11 amino acids. CDR3 DNA: TGTGCCAGCAGTCCGGGACAAAATCAGTTCTTC. Translating it yields CASSPGQNQFF.

Here the CDR3 reads CASSFPQGGEMYIQYF. CDR3 in DNA: TGTGCCAGCAGCTTTCCACAGGGTGGCGAAATGTACATTCAGTACTTC. The chain couples TRBV11-2 to TRBJ2-4; tentative D call: TRBD1 (6 bases). V lost 3 bases to trimming and J lost 8 bases, with 20 bases between them. The germline V gene has CDR1 SGHAT and CDR2 FQNNGV. CDR3 length: 16 residues.

A few counts support this clonotype. The rearrangement links TRBV19 to TRBJ1-5; tentative D call: TRBD1 (5 bases). Trimming stripped 6 bases from V and 0 bases from J, with 21 bases between. CDR1 LNHDA and CDR2 SQIVND come from the germline V gene (reference sequence). CDR3 length: 18 residues. CDR3 nucleotides: TGTGCCAGTAGCTCACCGGGACGCCGGGGCGATAGCAATCAGCCCCAGCATTTT. Translating it yields CASSSPGRRGDSNQPQHF. Looking up the rest from reference TRBV19 and TRBJ1-5 gives the full variable domain: DGGITQSPKYLFRKEGQNVTLSCEQNLNHDAMYWYRQDPGQGLRLIYYSQIVNDFQKGDIAEGYSVSREKKESFPLTVTSAQKNPTAFYLCASSSPGRRGDSNQPQHFGDGTRLSIL.

The chain combines TRBV29-1 with TRBJ1-5; the D is unclear. In germline, CDR1 is SQVTM, CDR2 ANQGSEA. The V end lost 6 bases, the J end lost 4 bases, and 10 bases lay between the germline ends. This CDR3 contains 12 residues. CDR3 coding DNA: TGCAGCGTGACAACATCTAATCAGCCCCAGCATTTT. Its translation: CSVTTSNQPQHF.

This clonotype was recorded many times. This rearrangement joins TRBV7-2 to TRBJ2-7; 11 nucleotides agree with TRBD1. This CDR3 is 14 amino acids long. Germline CDR1 and CDR2: SGHTA and FQGNSA. V was pared by 6 bases and J by 5 bases, with 6 bases of the junction left unmatched. The CDR3 is CASSWDRGGNEQYF. CDR3 bases: TGTGCCAGCAGTTGGGACAGGGGGGGCAACGAGCAGTACTTC.

The sample holds many counts of this clonotype. The chain uses TRBV10-3 and TRBJ2-1; 7 nucleotides line up with TRBD2. J gave up 0 bases and V 6 bases, and 5 bases lay outside the gene matches. In germline, CDR1 is ENHRY, CDR2 SYGVKD. The CDR3 loop spans 15 amino acids. The CDR3 protein is CAIRTSGNSYNEQFF. The DNA for the CDR3 is TGTGCCATCAGGACCAGCGGGAACTCCTACAATGAGCAGTTCTTC.